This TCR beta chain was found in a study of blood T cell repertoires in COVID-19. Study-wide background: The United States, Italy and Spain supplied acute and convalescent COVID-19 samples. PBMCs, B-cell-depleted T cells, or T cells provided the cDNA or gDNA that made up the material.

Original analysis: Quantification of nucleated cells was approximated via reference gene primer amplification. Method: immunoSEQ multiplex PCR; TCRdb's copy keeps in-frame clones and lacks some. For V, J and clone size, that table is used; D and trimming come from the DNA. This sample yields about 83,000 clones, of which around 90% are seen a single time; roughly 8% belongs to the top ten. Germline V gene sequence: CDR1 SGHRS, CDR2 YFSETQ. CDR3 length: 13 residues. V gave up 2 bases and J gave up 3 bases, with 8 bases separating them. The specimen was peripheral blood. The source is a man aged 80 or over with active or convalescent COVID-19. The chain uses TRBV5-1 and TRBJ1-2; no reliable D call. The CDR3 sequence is CASSFDLDYGYTF. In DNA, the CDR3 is TGCGCCAGCAGCTTTGACTTGGACTATGGCTACACCTTC.